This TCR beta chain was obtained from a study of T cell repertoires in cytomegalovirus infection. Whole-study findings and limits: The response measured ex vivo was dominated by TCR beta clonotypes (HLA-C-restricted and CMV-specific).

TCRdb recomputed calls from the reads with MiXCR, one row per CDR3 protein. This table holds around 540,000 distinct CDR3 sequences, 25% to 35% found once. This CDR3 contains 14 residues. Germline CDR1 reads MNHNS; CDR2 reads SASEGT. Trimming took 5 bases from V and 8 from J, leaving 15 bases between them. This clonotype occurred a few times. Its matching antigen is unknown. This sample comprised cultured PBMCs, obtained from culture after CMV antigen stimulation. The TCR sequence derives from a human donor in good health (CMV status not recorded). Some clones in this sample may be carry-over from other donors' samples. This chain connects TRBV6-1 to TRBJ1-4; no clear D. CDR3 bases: TGTGCCAGCAGTTCTAGTAGCACCAGAGAAAAACTGTTTTTT. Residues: CASSSSSTREKLFF.